Listed below are T cell receptor beta chains from one sample, sequenced in a study of CD8 T cells in ankylosing spondylitis. Each CDR3 protein gets one entry after TCRdb re-called the 5' RACE reads with MiXCR. The sample lists 250,000 to 350,000 distinct CDR3 sequences, roughly 20% seen once, with about 8% in the top ten. Sequences were obtained from blood, either unsorted or a sorted T cell fraction (not recorded which). These receptors came from a male donor with ankylosing spondylitis or in good health (not recorded which). Both conserved end residues are part of each CDR3. Each record gives: clone size, D gene, J gene, V gene, CDR3 DNA, CDR3 protein. The D gene is left open where the match is weak. Some rows mark clone size as missing; the rest say once, few, many or name a class of expanded clone.

clone size: .
D gene: .
J gene: TRBJ2-2
V gene: TRBV29-1
CDR3 DNA: TGCAGCGCTCTAGGACAGCTCTACACCGGGGAGCTGTTTTTT
CDR3 protein: CSALGQLYTGELFF

clone size: .
D gene: .
J gene: TRBJ1-2
V gene: TRBV19
CDR3 DNA: TGTGCCAGTAGTATAGGTCCAGGGGACTATGGCTACACCTTC
CDR3 protein: CASSIGPGDYGYTF

clone size: .
D gene: TRBD1
J gene: TRBJ2-3
V gene: TRBV5-1
CDR3 DNA: TGCGCCAATAGGACAGGGGGCTTCACAGATACGCAGTATTTT
CDR3 protein: CANRTGGFTDTQYF

clone size: .
D gene: .
J gene: TRBJ2-1
V gene: TRBV20-1
CDR3 DNA: TGCAGTGCTAGAAGGTTGAGCGGGCCAGAGCAGTTCTTC
CDR3 protein: CSARRLSGPEQFF

clone size: .
D gene: .
J gene: TRBJ2-1
V gene: TRBV12-3/TRBV12-4
CDR3 DNA: TGTGCCAGCAGTTTGCGGGGCATTATTTTCTTC
CDR3 protein: CASSLRGIIFF

clone size: once
D gene: .
J gene: TRBJ2-6
V gene: TRBV5-1
CDR3 DNA: TGCGCCAGCAGCTTGGTTCAGGGAGCCAGTGGGGCCAACGTCCTGACTTTC
CDR3 protein: CASSLVQGASGANVLTF

clone size: few
D gene: TRBD2
J gene: TRBJ2-1
V gene: TRBV12-3/TRBV12-4
CDR3 DNA: TGTGCCAGCAGTTTACTTAGCGGGAGGCAGTTCTTC
CDR3 protein: CASSLLSGRQFF

clone size: few
D gene: .
J gene: TRBJ1-5
V gene: TRBV5-1
CDR3 DNA: TGCGCCAGCAGCTTGGGGGGGCCCAGCAATCAGCCCCAGCATTTT
CDR3 protein: CASSLGGPSNQPQHF

clone size: few
D gene: .
J gene: TRBJ2-1
V gene: TRBV28
CDR3 DNA: TGTGCCAGCAAAGACAATGAGCAGTTCTTC
CDR3 protein: CASKDNEQFF

clone size: once
D gene: TRBD2
J gene: TRBJ2-1
V gene: TRBV24-1
CDR3 DNA: TGTGCCACCAGTGATTCCTCGGGGCGGGAGGGCCGCTACAATGAGCAGTTCTTC
CDR3 protein: CATSDSSGREGRYNEQFF

clone size: .
D gene: TRBD2
J gene: TRBJ2-1
V gene: TRBV28
CDR3 DNA: TGTGCCAGCAGCGACGGGAGGGCCAAATCCCCGAACAATGAGCAGTTCTTC
CDR3 protein: CASSDGRAKSPNNEQFF

clone size: .
D gene: .
J gene: TRBJ1-5
V gene: TRBV9
CDR3 DNA: TGTGCCAGCAGCGTAGACGGTTATAGCAATCAGCCCCAGCATTTT
CDR3 protein: CASSVDGYSNQPQHF

clone size: .
D gene: TRBD1
J gene: TRBJ2-3
V gene: TRBV20-1
CDR3 DNA: TGCAGTGCTGAGGACAGGGGGCTGGTTGGTACGCAGTATTTT
CDR3 protein: CSAEDRGLVGTQYF

clone size: .
D gene: .
J gene: TRBJ2-3
V gene: TRBV4-2
CDR3 DNA: TGTGCCAGCAGCCAAGATCCCCCCGGAACTAGCACAGATACGCAGTATTTT
CDR3 protein: CASSQDPPGTSTDTQYF

clone size: few
D gene: .
J gene: TRBJ2-5
V gene: TRBV5-1
CDR3 DNA: TGCGCCAGCAGCTTGCAAGATTCGGAGACCCAGTACTTC
CDR3 protein: CASSLQDSETQYF

clone size: .
D gene: .
J gene: TRBJ1-5
V gene: TRBV20-1
CDR3 DNA: TGCAGTGCTAGAGTCACGGGCCCCAATCAGCCCCAGCATTTT
CDR3 protein: CSARVTGPNQPQHF

clone size: .
D gene: .
J gene: TRBJ1-4
V gene: TRBV12-3/TRBV12-4
CDR3 DNA: TGTGCCAGCAGTCATACAGGCGCAACTAATGAAAAACTGTTTTTT
CDR3 protein: CASSHTGATNEKLFF

clone size: few
D gene: TRBD1
J gene: TRBJ2-3
V gene: TRBV7-3
CDR3 DNA: TGTGCCAGCAGCTTAGGGGACAGGCCCACAGATACGCAGTATTTT
CDR3 protein: CASSLGDRPTDTQYF

clone size: .
D gene: TRBD1
J gene: TRBJ1-2
V gene: TRBV7-2
CDR3 DNA: TGTGCCAGCAGCAGCTTAGGGAGGGGGCACTATGGCTACACCTTC
CDR3 protein: CASSSLGRGHYGYTF

clone size: many
D gene: .
J gene: TRBJ2-5
V gene: TRBV5-1
CDR3 DNA: TGCGCCAGCAGCACCGCATCGGGGGCCCGGGAGACCCAGTACTTC
CDR3 protein: CASSTASGARETQYF

clone size: few
D gene: .
J gene: TRBJ2-5
V gene: TRBV2
CDR3 DNA: TGTGCCAGCAGTGGTAGTGGGATCAGCCAAGAGACCCAGTACTTC
CDR3 protein: CASSGSGISQETQYF

clone size: .
D gene: TRBD1
J gene: TRBJ1-1
V gene: TRBV28
CDR3 DNA: TGTGCCAGCAGGACAGGGATTCAGGACACTGAAGCTTTCTTT
CDR3 protein: CASRTGIQDTEAFF

clone size: .
D gene: TRBD1
J gene: TRBJ1-5
V gene: TRBV28
CDR3 DNA: TGTGCCAGCAGTCCTGGGACAGGTAATCAGCCCCAGCATTTT
CDR3 protein: CASSPGTGNQPQHF

clone size: .
D gene: TRBD1
J gene: TRBJ1-2
V gene: TRBV20-1
CDR3 DNA: TGCAGTGCTAGAGATGTTCAGGGGGCGAGATATGGCTACACCTTC
CDR3 protein: CSARDVQGARYGYTF

clone size: few
D gene: .
J gene: TRBJ2-1
V gene: TRBV9
CDR3 DNA: TGTGCCAGCAGCGTAGGCAGGTCAGGGGGGAATGAGCAGTTCTTC
CDR3 protein: CASSVGRSGGNEQFF

clone size: few
D gene: .
J gene: TRBJ2-2
V gene: TRBV29-1
CDR3 DNA: TGCAGCGTTGGGAGTGTACACACCGGGGAGCTGTTTTTT
CDR3 protein: CSVGSVHTGELFF

clone size: .
D gene: TRBD1
J gene: TRBJ2-3
V gene: TRBV9
CDR3 DNA: TGTGCCAGCAGCGTAGGGACAGGGGGCGTCTTGAGCACAGATACGCAGTATTTT
CDR3 protein: CASSVGTGGVLSTDTQYF

clone size: .
D gene: .
J gene: TRBJ2-5
V gene: TRBV12-3/TRBV12-4
CDR3 DNA: TGTGCCAGCAGTTCCGCGGAGACCCAGTACTTC
CDR3 protein: CASSSAETQYF

clone size: .
D gene: .
J gene: TRBJ2-3
V gene: TRBV10-3
CDR3 DNA: TGTGCCATCAGCGCCCATATCGGACTAACCACAGATACGCAGTATTTT
CDR3 protein: CAISAHIGLTTDTQYF

clone size: .
D gene: TRBD1
J gene: TRBJ2-5
V gene: TRBV5-1
CDR3 DNA: TGCGCCAGCGGAACCAGACAGGGTAGTGGAGAGACCCAGTACTTC
CDR3 protein: CASGTRQGSGETQYF

clone size: few
D gene: TRBD2
J gene: TRBJ2-1
V gene: TRBV9
CDR3 DNA: TGTGCCAGCAGCGTAGAACTAGCGGCCTACAATGAGCAGTTCTTC
CDR3 protein: CASSVELAAYNEQFF

clone size: .
D gene: TRBD2
J gene: TRBJ2-3
V gene: TRBV4-2
CDR3 DNA: TGTGCCAGCAGCCAAGATCTTGCTCCTAGCGGAGCGGATCGGTATTTT
CDR3 protein: CASSQDLAPSGADRYF

clone size: .
D gene: TRBD2
J gene: TRBJ2-3
V gene: TRBV11-2
CDR3 DNA: TGTGCCAGCAGCCCCCGGACTAGCGGAGTTAGCACAGATACGCAGTATTTT
CDR3 protein: CASSPRTSGVSTDTQYF

clone size: .
D gene: TRBD2
J gene: TRBJ2-3
V gene: TRBV12-5
CDR3 DNA: TGTGCTAGTGCCTCGGGACTAGCGGGGGTACCTAGCACAGATACGCAGTATTTT
CDR3 protein: CASASGLAGVPSTDTQYF

clone size: .
D gene: .
J gene: TRBJ2-3
V gene: TRBV11-2
CDR3 DNA: TGTGCCAGCAGCTTAGGCCTGAGCGGCGGTACGCAGTATTTT
CDR3 protein: CASSLGLSGGTQYF

clone size: .
D gene: .
J gene: TRBJ2-5
V gene: TRBV3-1
CDR3 DNA: TGTGCCAGCAGCCGAGATGGGCGGTACCAAGAGACCCAGTACTTC
CDR3 protein: CASSRDGRYQETQYF

clone size: .
D gene: TRBD1
J gene: TRBJ1-2
V gene: TRBV29-1
CDR3 DNA: TGCAGCGTTGAAGGGATCGGGACAGGTGTTAGGTATGGCTACACCTTC
CDR3 protein: CSVEGIGTGVRYGYTF

clone size: few
D gene: .
J gene: TRBJ2-1
V gene: TRBV20-1
CDR3 DNA: TGCAGTGCCTCAGCGGCCAACTCCTACAATGAGCAGTTCTTC
CDR3 protein: CSASAANSYNEQFF

clone size: .
D gene: .
J gene: TRBJ1-1
V gene: TRBV20-1
CDR3 DNA: TGCAGTGCTAGAGAGGGGGACCAGGTTCTTCCGATGATGACTGAAGCTTTCTTT
CDR3 protein: CSAREGDQVLPMMTEAFF

clone size: .
D gene: TRBD2
J gene: TRBJ2-3
V gene: TRBV12-3/TRBV12-4
CDR3 DNA: TGTGCCATCGATTTCTCTAGCGGGGGTACAGATACGCAGTATTTT
CDR3 protein: CAIDFSSGGTDTQYF

clone size: .
D gene: TRBD1
J gene: TRBJ1-2
V gene: TRBV3-1
CDR3 DNA: TGTGCCAGCGGGACAGGCAACTATGGCTACACCTTC
CDR3 protein: CASGTGNYGYTF

clone size: .
D gene: .
J gene: TRBJ2-2
V gene: TRBV2
CDR3 DNA: TGTGCCAGCAGTCGGCGGGTGTACACCGGGGAGCTGTTTTTT
CDR3 protein: CASSRRVYTGELFF

clone size: many
D gene: .
J gene: TRBJ2-3
V gene: TRBV29-1
CDR3 DNA: TGCAGCGGGGCAGGCACAGATACGCAGTATTTT
CDR3 protein: CSGAGTDTQYF

clone size: few
D gene: .
J gene: TRBJ1-5
V gene: TRBV9
CDR3 DNA: TGTGCCAGCAGCGTAGTCATCGATAGGGGTGGCAATCAGCCCCAGCATTTT
CDR3 protein: CASSVVIDRGGNQPQHF

clone size: .
D gene: TRBD1
J gene: TRBJ1-5
V gene: TRBV7-8
CDR3 DNA: TGTGCCAGCAGCTTAGGACAGGGAGCTTCTGGCAATCAGCCCCAGCATTTT
CDR3 protein: CASSLGQGASGNQPQHF